This is a list of T cell receptor beta chains from one sample in a study of beta chain features in type 1 diabetes. This table comes from immunoSEQ multiplex PCR, and its TCRdb copy is limited to in-frame clones, with some not included. The table has some 150,000 clones, over 8.5% seen once. Input material: central memory CD4+ T cells from blood. These receptors originate from a man in his late teens or twenties in good health. Both conserved end residues are part of each CDR3.

J gene,V gene,CDR3 protein
TRBJ1-4,TRBV6-6,CASSYGGTTNEKLFF
TRBJ2-1,TRBV7-3,CASSLAGGPLRNEQFF
TRBJ2-3,TRBV28,CASSTGTISTDTQYF
TRBJ2-3,TRBV29-1,CSSSTGISTDTQYF
TRBJ1-1,TRBV16,CASSLRIGTEAFF
TRBJ2-6,TRBV28,CASLRSGANVLTF
TRBJ2-4,TRBV28,CASSFGNRADIQYF
TRBJ2-2,TRBV7-7,CASSPSGRNTGELFF
TRBJ1-2,TRBV5-1,CASSLSGDYGYTF
TRBJ2-4,TRBV7-9,CASTAYLGDIQYF
TRBJ2-1,TRBV30,CALADQGVREQFF
TRBJ2-5,TRBV5-1,CASSLTLTGETQYF
TRBJ1-5,TRBV15,CATSVGPYQPQHF
TRBJ2-1,TRBV28,CASHAGQELNEQFF
TRBJ2-2,TRBV7-3,CASSLVSTGELFF
TRBJ1-5,TRBV5-6,CASSLASNQPQHF